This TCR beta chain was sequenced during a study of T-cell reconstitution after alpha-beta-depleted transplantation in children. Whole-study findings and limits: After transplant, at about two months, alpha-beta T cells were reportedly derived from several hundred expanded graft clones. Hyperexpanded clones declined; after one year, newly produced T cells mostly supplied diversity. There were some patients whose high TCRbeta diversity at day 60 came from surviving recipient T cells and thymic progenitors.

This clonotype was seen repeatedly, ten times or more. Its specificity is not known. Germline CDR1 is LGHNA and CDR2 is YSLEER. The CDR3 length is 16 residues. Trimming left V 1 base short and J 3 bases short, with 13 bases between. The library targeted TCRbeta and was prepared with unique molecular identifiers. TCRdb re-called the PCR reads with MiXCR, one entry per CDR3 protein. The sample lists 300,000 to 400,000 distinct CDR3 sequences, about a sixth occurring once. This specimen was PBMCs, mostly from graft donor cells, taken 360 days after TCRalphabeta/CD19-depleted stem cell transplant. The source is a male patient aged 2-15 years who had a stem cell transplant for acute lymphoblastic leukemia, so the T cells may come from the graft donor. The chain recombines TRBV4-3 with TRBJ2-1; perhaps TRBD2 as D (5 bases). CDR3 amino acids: CASSQVHPADYNEQFF. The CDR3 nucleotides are TGCGCCAGCAGCCAAGTCCATCCAGCGGACTACAATGAGCAGTTCTTC.